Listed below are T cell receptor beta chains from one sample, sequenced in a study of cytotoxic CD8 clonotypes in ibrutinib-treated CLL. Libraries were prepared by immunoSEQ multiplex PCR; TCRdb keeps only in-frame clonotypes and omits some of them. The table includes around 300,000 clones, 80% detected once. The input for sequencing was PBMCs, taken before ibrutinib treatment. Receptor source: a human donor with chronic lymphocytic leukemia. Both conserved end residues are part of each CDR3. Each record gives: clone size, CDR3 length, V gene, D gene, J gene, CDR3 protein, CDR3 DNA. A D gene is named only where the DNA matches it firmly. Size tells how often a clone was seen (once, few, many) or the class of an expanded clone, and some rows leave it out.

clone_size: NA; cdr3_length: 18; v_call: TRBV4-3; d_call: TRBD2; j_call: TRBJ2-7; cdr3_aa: CASSQEISMDAGVNEQYF; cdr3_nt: TGCGCCAGCAGCCAAGAAATATCGATGGACGCGGGAGTAAATGAGCAGTACTTC
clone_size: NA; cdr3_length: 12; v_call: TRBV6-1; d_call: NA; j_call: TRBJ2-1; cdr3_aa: CASTRTGNEQFF; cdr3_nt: TGTGCCAGCACCAGGACGGGCAATGAGCAGTTCTTC
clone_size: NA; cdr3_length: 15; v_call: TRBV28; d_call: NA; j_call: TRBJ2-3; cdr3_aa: CASSPPGGSTDTQYF; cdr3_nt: TGTGCCAGCAGTCCGCCGGGCGGGAGCACAGATACGCAGTATTTT
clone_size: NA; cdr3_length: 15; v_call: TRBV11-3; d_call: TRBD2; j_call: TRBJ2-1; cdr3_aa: CASSSPSGVYNEQFF; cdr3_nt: TGTGCCAGCAGCTCTCCTAGCGGGGTCTACAATGAGCAGTTCTTC
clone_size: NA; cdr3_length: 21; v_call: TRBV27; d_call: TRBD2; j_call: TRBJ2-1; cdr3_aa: CASMVYIPGLAGHGDYNEQFF; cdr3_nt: TGTGCCAGCATGGTATATATCCCGGGACTAGCGGGCCATGGGGATTACAATGAGCAGTTCTTC
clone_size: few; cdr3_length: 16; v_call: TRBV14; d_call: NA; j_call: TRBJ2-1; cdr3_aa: CASSRTLAVSYNEQFF; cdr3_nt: TGTGCCAGCAGCCGAACGCTAGCTGTGTCCTACAATGAGCAGTTCTTC
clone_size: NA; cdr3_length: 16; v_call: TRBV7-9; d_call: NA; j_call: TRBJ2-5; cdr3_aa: CASSLALAGGGETQYF; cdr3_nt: TGTGCCAGCAGCTTAGCGTTGGCAGGGGGAGGAGAGACCCAGTACTTC
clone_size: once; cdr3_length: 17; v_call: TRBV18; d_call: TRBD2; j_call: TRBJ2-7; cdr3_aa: CASSPLRLAGSSYEQYF; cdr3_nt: TGTGCCAGCTCACCACTGAGGTTAGCGGGGAGCTCCTACGAGCAGTACTTC
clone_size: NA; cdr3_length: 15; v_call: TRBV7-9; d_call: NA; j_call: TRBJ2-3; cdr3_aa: CASSLGQPGTDTQYF; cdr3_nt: TGTGCCAGCAGCTTAGGACAGCCGGGGACAGATACGCAGTATTTT
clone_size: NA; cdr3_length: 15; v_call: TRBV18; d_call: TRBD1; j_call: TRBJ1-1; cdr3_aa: CASSGTGGRFTEAFF; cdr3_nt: TGTGCCAGCTCAGGCACAGGGGGCAGGTTCACTGAAGCTTTCTTT
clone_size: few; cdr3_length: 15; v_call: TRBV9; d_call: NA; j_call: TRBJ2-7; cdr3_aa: CASSTRYGSPYEQYF; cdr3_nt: TGTGCCAGCAGCACCCGATACGGGTCTCCCTACGAGCAGTACTTC
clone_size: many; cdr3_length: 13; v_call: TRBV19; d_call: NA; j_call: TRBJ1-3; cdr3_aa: CASTKTVGNTIYF; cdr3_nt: TGTGCCAGTACCAAGACAGTTGGAAACACCATATATTTT
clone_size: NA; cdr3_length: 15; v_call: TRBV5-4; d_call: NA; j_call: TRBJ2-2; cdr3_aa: CASSLGQGNTGELFF; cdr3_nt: TGTGCCAGCAGCTTGGGGCAGGGGAACACCGGGGAGCTGTTTTTT
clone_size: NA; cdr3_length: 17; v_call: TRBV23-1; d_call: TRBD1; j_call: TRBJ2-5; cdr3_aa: CASSQSPGQGGRETQYF; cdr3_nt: TGCGCCAGCAGTCAATCCCCGGGACAGGGGGGGAGAGAGACCCAGTACTTC
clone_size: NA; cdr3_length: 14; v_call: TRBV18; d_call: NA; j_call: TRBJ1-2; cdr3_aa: CASSPSDSGDGYTF; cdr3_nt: TGTGCCAGCTCACCATCCGATTCAGGGGATGGCTACACCTTC
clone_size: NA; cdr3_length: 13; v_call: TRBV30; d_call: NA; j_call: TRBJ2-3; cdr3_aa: CAWRQGGTDTQYF; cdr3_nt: TGTGCCTGGCGACAGGGAGGGACAGATACGCAGTATTTT
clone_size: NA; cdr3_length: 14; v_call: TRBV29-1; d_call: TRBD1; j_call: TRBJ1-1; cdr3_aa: CSVERDRGSTEAFF; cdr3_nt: TGCAGCGTTGAAAGAGACAGGGGAAGCACTGAAGCTTTCTTT
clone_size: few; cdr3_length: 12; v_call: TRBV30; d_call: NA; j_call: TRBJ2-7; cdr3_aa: CAWSDGSYEQYF; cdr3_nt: TGTGCCTGGAGTGACGGGTCCTACGAGCAGTACTTC
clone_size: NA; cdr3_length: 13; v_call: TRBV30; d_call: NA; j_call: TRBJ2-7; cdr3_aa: CAWNPGATYEQYF; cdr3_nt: TGTGCCTGGAACCCCGGGGCCACCTACGAGCAGTACTTC
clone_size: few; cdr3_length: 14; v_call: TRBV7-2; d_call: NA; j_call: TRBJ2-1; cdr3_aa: CASSLAPGGTEQFF; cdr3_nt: TGTGCCAGCAGCTTAGCGCCGGGGGGCACTGAGCAGTTCTTC
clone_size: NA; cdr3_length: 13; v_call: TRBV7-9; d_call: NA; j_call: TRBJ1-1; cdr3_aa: CASSLYTDTEAFF; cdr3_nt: TGTGCCAGCAGCTTATACACCGACACTGAAGCTTTCTTT
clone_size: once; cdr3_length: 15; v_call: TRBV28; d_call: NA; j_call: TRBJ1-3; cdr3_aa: CASSLRLRRGNTIYF; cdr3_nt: TGTGCCAGCAGTTTACGCCTAAGGAGGGGAAACACCATATATTTT